A selection of T cell receptor beta chains follows, all from one sample in a study of T cells after yellow fever vaccination. Via MiXCR, TCRdb re-called the 5' RACE reads, giving one row per CDR3 protein. The sample holds 85,000 to 100,000 distinct CDR3 sequences; 4.5% to 6% are singletons and the top ten take under 50%. The sample consisted of CD8+ T cells sorted from PBMCs, taken 10 days after the yellow fever booster vaccination. These receptors all come from a man between 18 and 35 years old who received the YFV17D yellow fever vaccine. Each CDR3 is given with its conserved first and last residue. D genes are given only for firm matches. For some rows the clone size is stated as once, few or many, or as a class when expanded; others skip it.

cdr3_nt	cdr3_aa	v_call	j_call	d_call	clone_size
TGTGCCTTTAACGGGGGGGAAGAGACCCAGTACTTC	CAFNGGEETQYF	TRBV30	TRBJ2-5	TRBD2	-
TGTGCCAGCAGTTCCGATCTAGCTCCTGCAAATGAGCAGTTCTTC	CASSSDLAPANEQFF	TRBV28	TRBJ2-1	-	few
TGTGCCAGCAGCTTGACGTCCACCGGGGAGCTGTTTTTT	CASSLTSTGELFF	TRBV7-2	TRBJ2-2	-	-
TGCGCCAGCAGCCAAGATGGGACTAGCCTCCAAGAGACCCAGTACTTC	CASSQDGTSLQETQYF	TRBV4-3	TRBJ2-5	TRBD2	few
TGCGCCAGCAGCCTAACCCTCGCAGAGCCAACCGGGGAGCTGTTTTTT	CASSLTLAEPTGELFF	TRBV4-3	TRBJ2-2	-	few
TGCAGCGTTGAAGATCGGGCAGGGTCGGCTAGGGACTATGGCTACACCTTC	CSVEDRAGSARDYGYTF	TRBV29-1	TRBJ1-2	-	-
TGCGCCAGCAGCGCGGGACTAGCGGGGGGCAGCTCCTACAATGAGCAGTTCTTC	CASSAGLAGGSSYNEQFF	TRBV5-1	TRBJ2-1	TRBD2	few
TGTGCCAGCAGCCTCCAAGGTGGGGGACAGGGGGACATTCAGTACTTC	CASSLQGGGQGDIQYF	TRBV3-1	TRBJ2-4	TRBD1	few
TGTGCCAGCAGCTTACCTGAGGGCCTTGGGGGCTATGGCTACACCTTC	CASSLPEGLGGYGYTF	TRBV7-2	TRBJ1-2	-	few
TGTGCCAGCAGCAGACAGGGGGCTGGCACTGAAGCTTTCTTT	CASSRQGAGTEAFF	TRBV7-6	TRBJ1-1	TRBD1	few
TGTGCCAGCTCACCGTGGGGGTGGCAAGATGAGCAGTTCTTC	CASSPWGWQDEQFF	TRBV18	TRBJ2-1	-	many
TGTGCCAGCAGCTCACCTCGGACTAAAGAGACCCAGTACTTC	CASSSPRTKETQYF	TRBV7-2	TRBJ2-5	-	-
TGCGCCAGCAGCCCGGTCTCTGGGGATGGCTACACCTTC	CASSPVSGDGYTF	TRBV5-1	TRBJ1-2	-	few
TGCGCCAGCAGCCAAACTACAGGGGCGGTCCGGTACACTGAAGCTTTCTTT	CASSQTTGAVRYTEAFF	TRBV4-1	TRBJ1-1	TRBD1	-
TGTGCCAGCAACACAGGGTACACTGAAGCTTTCTTT	CASNTGYTEAFF	TRBV12-3/TRBV12-4	TRBJ1-1	-	-
TGTGCCAGCAGGTTACCCACCGGGGAGCTGTTTTTT	CASRLPTGELFF	TRBV12-3/TRBV12-4	TRBJ2-2	-	-
TGTGCCAGCAGTTACCACGGGACAGGGCCCATGAACACTGAAGCTTTCTTT	CASSYHGTGPMNTEAFF	TRBV12-3/TRBV12-4	TRBJ1-1	TRBD1	-
TGTGCCAGCAGCCCCATCCCGGGCCCCAGCACAGAGACCCAGTACTTC	CASSPIPGPSTETQYF	TRBV5-4	TRBJ2-5	-	-
TGTGCCAGCAGTTTGCTAGCGGGCACAGATACGCAGTATTTT	CASSLLAGTDTQYF	TRBV4-2	TRBJ2-3	TRBD2	many
TGTGCCAGCAGTCCACCCGGACTTTTGAACACTGAAGCTTTCTTT	CASSPPGLLNTEAFF	TRBV28	TRBJ1-1	-	-
TGTGCCAGCAGTTACGGGACAGGGGGCATAGTCTATGGCTACACCTTC	CASSYGTGGIVYGYTF	TRBV6-5	TRBJ1-2	TRBD1	many
TGTGCCAGCAGCTTTACAGGGAGCAATCAGCCCCAGCATTTT	CASSFTGSNQPQHF	TRBV7-9	TRBJ1-5	-	-
TGTGCCAGCAGTTACGCCCCGATCCCCGGGGAGCTGTTTTTT	CASSYAPIPGELFF	TRBV6-5	TRBJ2-2	-	many
TGTGCCAGCAGTTCACCCCCCGGACTAGCGGAAGAGACCCAGTACTTC	CASSSPPGLAEETQYF	TRBV12-3/TRBV12-4	TRBJ2-5	TRBD2	few
TGTGCCAGCAGTTACGGGACTAGCGCCTATGAGCAGTTCTTC	CASSYGTSAYEQFF	TRBV6-5	TRBJ2-1	TRBD2	few
TGTGCCAGCAGTTTTCGCCCCGGGAACTCCTACGAGCAGTACTTC	CASSFRPGNSYEQYF	TRBV27	TRBJ2-7	-	few
TGCGCCAGCAGCTTGAGAAGGGAAGCCCTATCCTACGAGCAGTACTTC	CASSLRREALSYEQYF	TRBV5-1	TRBJ2-7	-	few
TGTGCCAGCAGCCTTAGCGCGTGGCGGGTCGACGATACGCAGTATTTT	CASSLSAWRVDDTQYF	TRBV7-8	TRBJ2-3	-	few
TGTGCCAGCAGCCAAGATCCCGGGACAGGGAGAGGCTACACCTTC	CASSQDPGTGRGYTF	TRBV3-1	TRBJ1-2	TRBD1	few
TGTGCCAGTAGTCCCCGGGACACCCGCGGGGAGCAGTACTTC	CASSPRDTRGEQYF	TRBV19	TRBJ2-7	-	few
TGCGCCAGCAGCCAAGAGAGGGTTTTTATGGGGACTCGGTTAGCCAAAAACATTCAGTACTTC	CASSQERVFMGTRLAKNIQYF	TRBV4-3	TRBJ2-4	-	few
TGCAGTGCTAGAGATAGACGGGGTAAAACAGATACGCAGTATTTT	CSARDRRGKTDTQYF	TRBV20-1	TRBJ2-3	-	-
TGTGCCAGCAATCCTAGCGGGGCGAACACCGGGGAGCTGTTTTTT	CASNPSGANTGELFF	TRBV9	TRBJ2-2	TRBD2	few
TGTGCCAGCAGTTACGGCTCTGGAAACACCATATATTTT	CASSYGSGNTIYF	TRBV6-6	TRBJ1-3	-	-
TGTGCTAGTGGCTCGAGGGTAGCGGGGCCGTACAATGAGCAGTTCTTC	CASGSRVAGPYNEQFF	TRBV12-5	TRBJ2-1	TRBD2	few
TGTGCCAGCAGTTTGGCTTCTATCGGGGAGACCCAGTACTTC	CASSLASIGETQYF	TRBV6-2/TRBV6-3	TRBJ2-5	-	-
TGTGCCAGCAGCCCCTGGACAGGTAGCTCCTACGAGCAGTACTTC	CASSPWTGSSYEQYF	TRBV11-2	TRBJ2-7	TRBD1	-
TGTGCCAGCAGTTTGACAGGGGGCTATGGCTACACCTTC	CASSLTGGYGYTF	TRBV28	TRBJ1-2	TRBD1	many
TGTGCCACCAGTGATGGGACAGGGGGTCGAGAGACCCAGTACTTC	CATSDGTGGRETQYF	TRBV24-1	TRBJ2-5	TRBD1	-
TGTGCCAGCAGCCATCGGGTGTTCGACGAGCAGTACTTC	CASSHRVFDEQYF	TRBV3-1	TRBJ2-7	-	many
TGTGCCAGTGCTCTCCGAGCCGCTAGCACAGATACGCAGTATTTT	CASALRAASTDTQYF	TRBV19	TRBJ2-3	-	few
TGTGCCAGCAGAGACACGACAGGGATCAATGAGCAGTTCTTC	CASRDTTGINEQFF	TRBV12-3/TRBV12-4	TRBJ2-1	TRBD1	-
TGCAGTGCTAAAGAAAGTCCAGGGAGCTCCTACGAGCAGTACTTC	CSAKESPGSSYEQYF	TRBV20-1	TRBJ2-7	-	-
TGTGCCAGTTATACTAGGGCAGCCGCTGATGATGAAAAACTGTTTTTT	CASYTRAAADDEKLFF	TRBV19	TRBJ1-4	-	-
TGCGCCAGCAGCTCGGGACGGGAGCCAGATACGCAGTATTTT	CASSSGREPDTQYF	TRBV4-3	TRBJ2-3	-	many
TGCGCCAGCAGTAATGAAAAACTGTTTTTT	CASSNEKLFF	TRBV4-1	TRBJ1-4	-	few
TGTGCCAGCAGCTGGACTAGCGGGGGGGCCGGTGAGCAGTTCTTC	CASSWTSGGAGEQFF	TRBV11-2	TRBJ2-1	TRBD2	-
TGTGCCAGTAGTATTAGTCTCGGGGTTTCTGAAGCTTTCTTT	CASSISLGVSEAFF	TRBV19	TRBJ1-1	-	-
TGTGCCAGCAGTTACTCGGGACTAGCGGGGGGGCCGAATGAGCAGTTCTTC	CASSYSGLAGGPNEQFF	TRBV6-5	TRBJ2-1	TRBD2	-
TGCAGTGCCCCGGAGTGGGGCGCCCTCCACTTT	CSAPEWGALHF	TRBV20-1	TRBJ1-6	-	-
TGCGCCAGCAGGGTAGGAACCTACGAGCAGTACTTC	CASRVGTYEQYF	TRBV5-1	TRBJ2-7	-	-
TGTGCCAGCAGTTCGGACGGGAGCTCCTACGAGCAGTACTTC	CASSSDGSSYEQYF	TRBV27	TRBJ2-7	-	-